This entry features one TCR beta chain sequence. This entry comes from a study of blood T cell repertoires in COVID-19. Turning to the study itself: Acute-phase and convalescent COVID-19 samples originated in the United States, Italy and Spain. T cells, B-cell-depleted T cells, or PBMCs supplied cDNA or gDNA.

Repertoires were generated with immunoSEQ multiplex PCR, while TCRdb's copy carries only in-frame clones and drops some. The table lists about 120,000 clones, around four fifths of them singletons. The source material was peripheral blood. The receptor comes from a woman in her seventies with acute or convalescent COVID-19.

CDR3 sequence reads: CASSHSTSGQETQYF. The CDR3 coding sequence is TGTGCCAGCAGCCATTCCACTAGCGGCCAAGAGACCCAGTACTTC. The rearrangement joins TRBV3-1 (or the pseudogene TRBV3-2) to TRBJ2-5; 8 bases agree with TRBD2. Germline CDR1 reads LGHDT; CDR2 reads YNNKEL (reference sequence). The CDR3 sequence is 15 residues long. The V and J ends lost 3 bases and 1 base, in that order; junction bases with no gene match: 4.